The source of this TCR beta chain is a study of blood T cell repertoires in COVID-19. Study context: Samples of COVID-19 (acute and convalescent) were obtained from the United States, Italy and Spain. Nucleic acid was either cDNA or gDNA, and it came from T cells, B-cell-depleted T cells, or PBMCs.

Germline lookup yields CDR1 LGHDT and CDR2 YNNKEL (reference sequence). There are 13 residues in the CDR3. The V and J ends lost 4 bases and 6 bases respectively, with 9 bases between them. Per the authors' pipeline: Estimated nucleated cell counts came from reference gene primer amplification. Produced via immunoSEQ multiplex PCR; TCRdb's table is partial and in-frame only. V, J and clone size were drawn from that table, and D and trimming were deduced from the DNA. The repertoire holds some 700,000 clones, 90% seen once, with roughly 0.25% in the top ten. The sequence derives from a woman between 18 and 30 years old with acute or convalescent COVID-19. Input material: peripheral blood. The chain employs TRBV3-1 (or the pseudogene TRBV3-2) and TRBJ1-4; weak D call: TRBD1 (5 bases). The CDR3 loop is CASSPAGDEKLFF. The DNA for the CDR3 is TGTGCCAGCAGCCCCGCGGGGGATGAAAAACTGTTTTTT.